This T cell receptor (beta chain) is from a study of regulatory T cells in long-lasting Graves disease. Study overall: Persistent cases took antithyroid drugs over 5 years and stayed TSH receptor antibody positive.

Construction of TCR beta libraries relied on iRepertoire HTBI primers and on Arm-PCR targeting CDR3 regions. MiXCR was run by TCRdb on the multiplex PCR reads, yielding one entry per CDR3 protein. There are roughly 500,000 distinct CDR3 sequences in the sample; roughly 23% occur only once, and around 13% lies in the top ten. As to time point: persistent/refractory GD, antithyroid drugs over 5 years with positive TRAb. There was RNA extracted from PBMCs, and the TCR library was made from it. This clonotype came up many times. Sequencing used peripheral blood mononuclear cells (PBMCs), obtained when the disease was refractory, from a patient treated with antithyroid drugs. The receptor's source is a female donor with Graves disease.

The CDR3 here is CASSANWGDIQYF. In nucleotides, the CDR3 is TGTGCCAGCAGCGCTAATTGGGGGGACATTCAGTACTTC. The chain has TRBV7-3 and TRBJ2-4; a possible D gene is TRBD2 (6 bases). Germline loops: CDR1 SGHTA, CDR2 FQGTGA. Trimming stripped 5 bases from V and 8 bases from J, with 13 bases between. The CDR3 totals 13 residues. Combining the CDR3 with reference TRBV7-3 and TRBJ2-4 gives the whole variable domain GAGVSQTPSNKVTEKGKYVELRCDPISGHTALYWYRQSLGQGPEFLIYFQGTGAADDSGLPNDRFFAVRPEGSVSTLKIQRTERGDSAVYLCASSANWGDIQYFGAGTRLSVL.